Following are 28 T cell receptor beta chains from one sample sequenced in a study of Ad26.COV2.S vaccination and SARS-CoV-2 variants. Treatment defined: around 19 received Ad26.COV2.S at low or high dose, single or two shots; roughly five received placebo; per-sample allocation not given. After the first vaccine or placebo injection, samples were drawn on day 63. Using immunoSEQ multiplex PCR, the repertoire was profiled, and TCRdb retains in-frame clones only, with some absent. Here the sample spans some 520,000 clones, around 90% being singletons. Material: peripheral blood, obtained in a trial of Ad26.COV2.S vaccine versus placebo. Every receptor here comes from a person aged 18 to 65 who received the Ad26.COV2.S COVID-19 vaccine or a placebo.

A single count supports this clone. The V gene is TRBV6-6, the J gene TRBJ1-1; D call uncertain. V was shortened by 6 bases and J by 4 bases, with 6 bases between the two germline ends. The germline V gene has CDR1 MNHNY and CDR2 SVGAGI (reference sequence). The CDR3 covers 11 residues. The CDR3 coding sequence is TGTGCCAGCAGCCCCCTCACTGAAGCTTTCTTT. Encoded protein: CASSPLTEAFF.

The V and J genes are TRBV20-1 and TRBJ2-7, with a possible D match to TRBD1 (5 bases). CDR3 length equals 14 residues. The ends were cut back, 3 bases at V and 4 bases at J, with 16 bases in the middle. Germline CDR1 DFQATT, CDR2 SNEGSKA (reference sequence). CDR3 protein: CSASLPRGAYEQYF. In DNA, the CDR3 is TGCAGTGCTAGTCTACCACGTGGGGCTTACGAGCAGTACTTC.

The chain uses TRBV7-8 and TRBJ2-3, with 7 bases identical to TRBD1. V lost 4 bases to trimming and J lost 3 bases; unmatched junction nucleotides: 7. CDR3 length equals 15 residues. Germline CDR1 reads SGHVS; CDR2 reads FQNEAQ. The CDR3 coding sequence is TGTGCCAGCAGCTCAACGGGACAGCGTACAGATACGCAGTATTTT. Protein product: CASSSTGQRTDTQYF.

The chain combines TRBV19 with TRBJ2-4; D gene uncertain. V dropped 1 base and J dropped 14 bases, with 9 bases sitting between them. Germline CDR1 LNHDA, CDR2 SQIVND (reference sequence). The CDR3 sequence is 11 residues long. The DNA of the CDR3 is TGTGCCAGTAGTATAGGTTATGAGAAGTACTTC. Amino acids: CASSIGYEKYF. Full variable domain (missing parts from reference TRBV19 and TRBJ2-4): DGGITQSPKYLFRKEGQNVTLSCEQNLNHDAMYWYRQDPGQGLRLIYYSQIVNDFQKGDIAEGYSVSREKKESFPLTVTSAQKNPTAFYLCASSIGYEKYFGAGTRLSVL.

This chain uses TRBV4-2 with TRBJ1-5, with 9 bases identical to TRBD1. This CDR3 spans 19 amino acids. The germline V gene encodes CDR1 LGHNA and CDR2 YNFKEQ. J was trimmed by 2 bases and V by 3 bases; bases with no gene match: 14. The CDR3 DNA follows: TGTGCCAGCAGCCACGGGACAGGGCTCGATGGAGGGGGCAATCAGCCCCAGCATTTT. Its protein is CASSHGTGLDGGGNQPQHF.

The chain carries TRBV7-6 and TRBJ1-4; TRBD1 is a possible D gene (5 bases). CDR1 and CDR2 (germline): SGHVS, FNYEAQ. The V and J ends lost 5 bases and 13 bases respectively, with 26 bases between them. This CDR3 region has 16 residues. CDR3 nucleotide sequence: TGTGCCAGCAGCCCCACGCCGGGACCCCAAAACCAGGCACTGTTTTTT. Its protein product is CASSPTPGPQNQALFF.

This clone was found a few times. The rearrangement uses TRBV6-5 and TRBJ1-5; TRBD1 is a possible D gene (5 bases). Trimming left V 6 bases short and J 4 bases short, with 16 bases between. The CDR3 covers 15 residues. Germline CDR1 reads MNHEY; CDR2 reads SVGAGI. In DNA, the CDR3 is TGTGCCAGCAGGCAGAGAGGACATCAAAATCAGCCCCAGCATTTT. As protein: CASRQRGHQNQPQHF.

This chain links TRBV5-1 with TRBJ1-1, with TRBD1 identical over 8 bases. The germline V gene encodes CDR1 SGHRS and CDR2 YFSETQ. V shed 0 bases and J 5 bases; nucleotides not matched to a gene: 12. The CDR3 spans 17 residues. The CDR3 DNA is TGCGCCAGCAGCTTGGGGGACAGGAACCTTCGGCGGACTGAAGCTTTCTTT. Translating gives CASSLGDRNLRRTEAFF.

CDR3 residues: CASSHAGVHQPQHF. CDR3 coding DNA: TGTGCCAGCAGCCATGCAGGGGTTCATCAGCCCCAGCATTTT. This chain joins TRBV7-8 and TRBJ1-5; tentative D call: TRBD1 (6 bases). The CDR3 contains 14 residues. Trimming stripped 5 bases from V and 5 bases from J, with 13 bases between. CDR1 is SGHVS and CDR2 is FQNEAQ in the germline V gene.

The rearrangement uses TRBV3-1 (or the pseudogene TRBV3-2) and TRBJ2-1; unclear D gene. The CDR3 is 15 residues long. V was cut by 6 bases and J by 1 base, with 13 bases left in between. Germline values: CDR1 LGHDT, CDR2 YNNKEL (reference sequence). Here the CDR3 reads CASSTDQRSYNEQFF. DNA for the CDR3: TGTGCCAGCAGTACGGACCAAAGGTCCTACAATGAGCAGTTCTTC.

V usage is TRBV27 and J usage is TRBJ2-6; D remains unclear. Trimming left V 0 bases short and J 2 bases short, with 11 bases between. Germline V gene data show CDR1 as MNHEY and CDR2 as SMNVEV (reference sequence). The CDR3 length is 17 residues. The CDR3 DNA follows: TGTGCCAGCAGTTTATCCTTGGGTGCCCCTGGGGCCAACGTCCTGACTTTC. Amino acids: CASSLSLGAPGANVLTF.

V and J are TRBV5-4 and TRBJ1-1; the match to TRBD1 covers 8 bases. V lost 4 bases and J lost 1; bases outside the gene matches: 6. The V gene's germline CDR1 is SGHNT and CDR2 YYREEE (reference sequence). The CDR3 consists of 15 residues. The chain's CDR3 is CASSPDRGRNTEAFF. CDR3 nucleotide sequence: TGTGCCAGCAGCCCCGACAGGGGACGGAACACTGAAGCTTTCTTT.

About this clone: Other nucleotide sequences in the sample specify the same CDR3. The chain joins TRBV28 to TRBJ1-1, with D maybe TRBD1 (5 bases). The CDR3 has 11 residues. With 7 bases removed from V and 4 bases from J, the gap between germline ends came to 7 bases. Per the germline V gene, CDR1 is MDHEN and CDR2 is SYDVKM. CDR3: CASTGFTEAFF. In DNA form, the CDR3 reads TGTGCCAGCACAGGGTTCACTGAAGCTTTCTTT.

The chain employs TRBV5-1 and TRBJ2-3; no definite D call. The germline V gene has CDR1 SGHRS and CDR2 YFSETQ. Trimming took 0 bases from V and 0 from J, leaving 8 bases between them. The CDR3 covers 15 residues. CDR3 DNA sequence: TGCGCCAGCAGCTTGGCCGGACCCAGCACAGATACGCAGTATTTT. Translation: CASSLAGPSTDTQYF.

V usage is TRBV29-1 and J usage is TRBJ2-7; D unresolved. The CDR3 length is 12 residues. Trimming cost V 6 bases and J 5 bases, with 14 bases left between them. Germline CDR1 and CDR2: SQVTM and ANQGSEA. The CDR3 DNA is TGCAGCGTAGGGTCCTTGACCGACGAGCAGTACTTC. Protein: CSVGSLTDEQYF.

This chain's CDR3 is CASSRLAPFYNEQFF. In nucleotides, the CDR3 is TGTGCCAGCAGCCGACTAGCGCCGTTTTACAATGAGCAGTTCTTC. The gene calls are TRBV7-8 and TRBJ2-1; 8 bases line up with TRBD2. Trimming removed 5 bases from V and 4 bases from J; junction bases left unmatched: 7. This CDR3 has 15 residues. Germline CDR1 SGHVS, CDR2 FQNEAQ.

The J gene is TRBJ2-1, the V gene TRBV19; no reliable D call. V was pared by 7 bases and J by 6 bases, with 16 bases between. The CDR3 sequence is 14 residues long. The germline V gene has CDR1 LNHDA and CDR2 SQIVND (reference sequence). CDR3 DNA sequence: TGTGCCAGTAACCCGGAATTGCGTAGCAATGAGCAGTTCTTC. Translating it yields CASNPELRSNEQFF.

This sequence joins TRBV27 and TRBJ2-7; a weak D match, TRBD2 (6 bases). The CDR3 spans 16 residues. Germline CDR1 MNHEY, CDR2 SMNVEV (reference sequence). V was trimmed by 3 bases and J by 2 bases, leaving 17 bases between them. The CDR3 DNA reads as TGTGCCAGCAGTTTTTTCACTGGGACTCCTACCTACGAGCAGTACTTC. Translation: CASSFFTGTPTYEQYF.

This chain joins TRBV9 and TRBJ2-1, with 7 positions matching TRBD1. In germline, CDR1 is SGDLS, CDR2 YYNGEE. CDR3 length equals 15 residues. With V trimmed by 0 bases and J by 4 bases, 4 bases remained unmatched. The CDR3 is CASSVVGQVYNEQFF. CDR3 bases: TGTGCCAGCAGCGTAGTTGGACAGGTATACAATGAGCAGTTCTTC.

This clone was observed a single time. The chain employs TRBV19 and TRBJ1-2; D not certain. CDR1 is LNHDA and CDR2 is SQIVND in the germline V gene (reference sequence). Trimming stripped 6 bases from V and 4 bases from J, with 18 bases between. The CDR3 is 15 residues long. The CDR3 DNA reads as TGTGCCAGTAGCGACCAGGTGGGCTGGGGCTATGGCTACACCTTC. This gives the protein CASSDQVGWGYGYTF.

The V and J genes are TRBV4-2 and TRBJ2-3; tentative D call: TRBD2 (7 bases). The CDR3 is 17 residues long. Germline V CDR1 and CDR2: LGHNA, YNFKEQ. Deletions cut 0 bases from V and 5 bases from J, with 18 bases between. For the CDR3, the DNA is TGTGCCAGCAGCCAAGAGCTCGGGGGGCTGGGAGGAGATACGCAGTATTTT. This translates into CASSQELGGLGGDTQYF.

The V call is TRBV7-9, the J call TRBJ1-2; TRBD1 agrees at 8 bases. CDR1 is SEHNR and CDR2 is FQNEAQ in the germline V gene (reference sequence). The ends lost 5 bases at V and 6 bases at J; junction bases unmatched: 11. The CDR3 consists of 15 residues. CDR3 sequence reads: CASSPVGTGGHGYTF. The CDR3 nucleotides are TGTGCCAGCAGCCCGGTCGGGACAGGAGGTCATGGCTACACCTTC.

V usage is TRBV6-5 and J usage is TRBJ2-7; either TRBD1 or TRBD2 may fit D (6 bases each). CDR1 and CDR2 from the germline V gene are MNHEY and SVGAGI. This CDR3 comprises 15 residues. V lost 0 bases and J lost 2, with 11 bases in between. CDR3 bases: TGTGCCAGCAGTTACTCGAGGGGGGCGCCCTACGAGCAGTACTTC. It yields the protein CASSYSRGAPYEQYF.

V usage is TRBV19 and J usage is TRBJ1-3; no reliable D call. Trimming removed 10 bases from V and 1 base from J, with 14 bases in between. Germline assignment: CDR1 LNHDA and CDR2 SQIVND (reference sequence). The CDR3 contains 14 residues. The CDR3 is CATTTQTSGNTIYF. DNA of the CDR3: TGTGCCACCACGACACAAACGTCTGGAAACACCATATATTTT.

The chain couples TRBV24-1 to TRBJ2-3, with D possibly being TRBD2 (5 bases). The germline V gene has CDR1 KGHDR and CDR2 SFDVKD. V lost 9 bases to trimming and J lost 3 bases, with 15 bases between them. CDR3 size: 14 residues. CDR3 in amino acids: CATQGRPGTDTQYF. DNA of the CDR3: TGTGCCACCCAAGGACGGCCGGGGACAGATACGCAGTATTTT.

The chain links TRBV24-1 to TRBJ1-2; TRBD1 is a possible D gene (5 bases). Germline-derived CDR1 and CDR2 are KGHDR and SFDVKD. This CDR3 comprises 14 residues. V was shortened by 4 bases and J by 4 bases, with 12 bases between the two germline ends. The CDR3 DNA reads as TGTGCCACCAGTGACCCGGGACGGACCTATGGCTACACCTTC. The encoded protein is CATSDPGRTYGYTF.

This sequence joins TRBV19 and TRBJ2-1, with 12 bases matching TRBD2. The V gene's germline CDR1 is LNHDA and CDR2 SQIVND (reference sequence). The CDR3 has 13 amino acids. Trimming removed 9 bases from V and 6 bases from J; junction bases left unmatched: 3. The CDR3 loop is CASSGLAGNEQFF. The CDR3 nucleotides read TGTGCCAGCTCGGGACTAGCGGGCAATGAGCAGTTCTTC.

The chain links TRBV28 to TRBJ1-3; D remains ambiguous. With 5 bases removed from V and 13 bases from J, the gap between germline ends came to 12 bases. The germline V gene has CDR1 MDHEN and CDR2 SYDVKM. The CDR3 totals 11 residues. The CDR3: CASSGLLGIYF. In nucleotides, the CDR3 is TGTGCCAGCAGTGGGTTGTTGGGGATATATTTT.